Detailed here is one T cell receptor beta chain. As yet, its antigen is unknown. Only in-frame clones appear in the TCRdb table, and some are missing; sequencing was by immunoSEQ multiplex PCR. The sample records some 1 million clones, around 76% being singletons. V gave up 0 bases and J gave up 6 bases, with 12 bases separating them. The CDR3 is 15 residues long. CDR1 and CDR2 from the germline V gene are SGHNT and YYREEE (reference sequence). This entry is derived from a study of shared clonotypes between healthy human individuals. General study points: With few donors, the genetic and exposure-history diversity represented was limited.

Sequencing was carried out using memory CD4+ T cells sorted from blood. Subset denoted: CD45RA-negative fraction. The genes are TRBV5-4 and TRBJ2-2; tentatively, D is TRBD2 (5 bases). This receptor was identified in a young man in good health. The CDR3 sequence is CASSLGSSSPGELFF. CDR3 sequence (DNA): TGTGCCAGCAGCTTGGGCTCTAGCTCCCCCGGGGAGCTGTTTTTT.